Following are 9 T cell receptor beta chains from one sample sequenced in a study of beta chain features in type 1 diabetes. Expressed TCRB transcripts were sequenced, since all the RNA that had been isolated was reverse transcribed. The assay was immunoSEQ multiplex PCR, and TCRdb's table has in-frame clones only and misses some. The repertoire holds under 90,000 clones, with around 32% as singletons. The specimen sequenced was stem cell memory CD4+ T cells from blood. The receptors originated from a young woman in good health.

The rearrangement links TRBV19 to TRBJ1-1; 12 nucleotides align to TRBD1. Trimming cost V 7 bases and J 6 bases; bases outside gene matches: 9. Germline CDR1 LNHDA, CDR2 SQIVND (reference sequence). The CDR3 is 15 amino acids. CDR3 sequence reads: CASNDPGQGASEAFF. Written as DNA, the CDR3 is TGTGCCAGTAACGATCCGGGACAGGGGGCTTCTGAAGCTTTCTTT.

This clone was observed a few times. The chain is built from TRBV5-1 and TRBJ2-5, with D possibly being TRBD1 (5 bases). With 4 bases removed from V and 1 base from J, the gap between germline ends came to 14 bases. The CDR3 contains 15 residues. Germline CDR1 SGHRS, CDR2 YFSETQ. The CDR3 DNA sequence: TGCGCCAGCAGCCCCCCAAAGGGGTCCCAAGAGACCCAGTACTTC. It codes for CASSPPKGSQETQYF.

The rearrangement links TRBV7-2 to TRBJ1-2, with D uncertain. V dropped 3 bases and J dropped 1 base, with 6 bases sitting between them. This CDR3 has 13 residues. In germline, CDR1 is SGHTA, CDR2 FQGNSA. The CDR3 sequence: CASSFRLNYGYTF. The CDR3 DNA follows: TGTGCCAGCAGCTTCAGGCTTAACTATGGCTACACCTTC.

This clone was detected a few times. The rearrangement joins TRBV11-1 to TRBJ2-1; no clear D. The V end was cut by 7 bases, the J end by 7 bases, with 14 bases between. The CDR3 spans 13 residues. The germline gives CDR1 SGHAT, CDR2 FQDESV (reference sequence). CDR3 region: CASTMSIGNEQFF. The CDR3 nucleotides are TGTGCCAGCACCATGTCCATCGGGAATGAGCAGTTCTTC.

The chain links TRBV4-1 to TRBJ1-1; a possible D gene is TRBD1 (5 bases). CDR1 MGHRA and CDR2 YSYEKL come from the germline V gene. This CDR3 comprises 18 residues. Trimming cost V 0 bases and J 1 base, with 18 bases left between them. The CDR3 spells CASSQDFGTPLSNTEAFF. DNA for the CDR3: TGCGCCAGCAGCCAAGATTTCGGGACTCCCCTTTCGAACACTGAAGCTTTCTTT.

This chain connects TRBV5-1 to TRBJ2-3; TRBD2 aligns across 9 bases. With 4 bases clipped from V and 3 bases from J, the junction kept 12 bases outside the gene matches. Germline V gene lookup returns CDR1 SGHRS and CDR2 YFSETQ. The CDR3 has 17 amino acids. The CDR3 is CASSPGTSPGMTDTQYF. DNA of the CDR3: TGCGCCAGCAGCCCCGGGACTAGCCCAGGGATGACAGATACGCAGTATTTT. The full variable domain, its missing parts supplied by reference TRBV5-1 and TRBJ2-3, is KAGVTQTPRYLIKTRGQQVTLSCSPISGHRSVSWYQQTPGQGLQFLFEYFSETQRNKGNFPGRFSGRQFSNSRSEMNVSTLELGDSALYLCASSPGTSPGMTDTQYFGPGTRLTVL.

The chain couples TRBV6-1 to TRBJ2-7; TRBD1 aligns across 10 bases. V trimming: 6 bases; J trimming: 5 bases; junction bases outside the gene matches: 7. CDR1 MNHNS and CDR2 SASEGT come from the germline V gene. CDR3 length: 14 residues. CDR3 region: CASRGDRGNNEQYF. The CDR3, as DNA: TGTGCCAGCAGGGGGGACAGGGGAAATAACGAGCAGTACTTC.

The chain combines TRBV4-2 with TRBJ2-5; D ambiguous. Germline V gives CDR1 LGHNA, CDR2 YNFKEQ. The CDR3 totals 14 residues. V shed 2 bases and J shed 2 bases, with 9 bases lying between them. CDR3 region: CASSQSTLQETQYF. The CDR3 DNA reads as TGTGCCAGCAGCCAATCGACACTTCAAGAGACCCAGTACTTC.

CDR3 amino acids: CASSITGVKTQYF. The CDR3 bases are TGTGCCAGCAGCATCACAGGGGTAAAGACCCAGTACTTC. This chain links TRBV5-6 with TRBJ2-5, with 7 bases that match TRBD1. With 4 bases clipped from V and 6 bases from J, the junction kept 6 bases outside the gene matches. This CDR3 has 13 amino acids. Germline CDR1 SGHDT, CDR2 YYEEEE. Together with reference TRBV5-6 and TRBJ2-5, the CDR3 gives the full variable domain: DAGVTQSPTHLIKTRGQQVTLRCSPKSGHDTVSWYQQALGQGPQFIFQYYEEEERQRGNFPDRFSGHQFPNYSSELNVNALLLGDSALYLCASSITGVKTQYFGPGTRLLVL.